Listed below are T cell receptor beta chains from one sample, sequenced in a study of T cells expressing NK-cell markers. Following a re-call of the 5' RACE reads, TCRdb has one entry per CDR3 protein and lacks DNA. This sample's clone table lists about 260,000 distinct CDR3 sequences. Sequencing was performed on blood T cells: a sorted CD56 or NKG2C T cell subset, CD4+ or CD8+ T cells, or bulk PBMC T cells (not recorded which). These receptor sequences come from a woman aged 18 to 75 in good health. Both conserved end residues are part of each CDR3. Each record gives: V gene, J gene, CDR3 protein.

TRBV7-2	TRBJ2-5	CASSLRASGGAQETQYF
TRBV20-1	TRBJ1-2	CSARVIGGPYGYTF
TRBV7-2	TRBJ2-7	CASSNRQGRDEQYF
TRBV5-1	TRBJ2-5	CASSLGGNYQETQYF
TRBV6-1	TRBJ1-5	CASKEMGGNQPQHF
TRBV21-1	TRBJ2-1	CASSKAELRSGPTNNEQFF
TRBV29-1	TRBJ2-5	CSVEHFGQGVVGTQYF
TRBV20-1	TRBJ1-6	CSARDNRGRSSPLHF
TRBV20-1	TRBJ1-5	CSARNRDGNQPQHF
TRBV7-8	TRBJ2-1	CASSHQGEQFF
TRBV4-2	TRBJ1-6	CASSHTPGQRNSPLHF
TRBV14	TRBJ1-1	CASSPGRTMNTEAFF
TRBV28	TRBJ1-2	CASSLAGPYGYTF
TRBV19	TRBJ2-1	CASSSPGGNNEQFF
TRBV12-3/TRBV12-4	TRBJ2-3	CASSLESGTQYF
TRBV12-3/TRBV12-4	TRBJ1-1	CASTLGRGNTEAFF
TRBV18	TRBJ2-1	CASSPSPEVEQFF
TRBV12-3/TRBV12-4	TRBJ1-4	CASSPRGQVNEKLFF
TRBV20-1	TRBJ1-3	CSAQTPGPGNTIYF
TRBV28	TRBJ2-2	CASSTNRANTGELFF
TRBV6-2/TRBV6-3	TRBJ2-7	CASTPLGTGSEQYF
TRBV14	TRBJ2-7	CASTPIPGTGWGEQYF
TRBV20-1	TRBJ2-3	CSARDSPGSTDTQYF
TRBV25-1	TRBJ2-1	CASSLGTYYNEQFF
TRBV20-1	TRBJ2-6	CSARAGPSGANVLTF
TRBV7-9	TRBJ2-5	CASSLVEWTQYF
TRBV9	TRBJ2-5	CASSVVGATSGGLETQYF
TRBV20-1	TRBJ2-1	CSAATGTSGVNEQFF
TRBV7-3	TRBJ2-1	CASSPGFQGVGEQFF
TRBV5-5	TRBJ2-4	CASSLVVDLAKNIQYF
TRBV4-3	TRBJ1-2	CASSLAGQNYGYTF
TRBV28	TRBJ2-1	CASRPGLADNEQFF
TRBV6-2/TRBV6-3	TRBJ1-2	CASREGTFTFYGYTF
TRBV6-1	TRBJ2-1	CATLRGINNEQFF
TRBV3-1	TRBJ2-5	CASSQDLPRGRQETQYF
TRBV7-9	TRBJ1-6	CASSRQPVGSPLHF
TRBV12-3/TRBV12-4	TRBJ2-2	CASSLVREDTGELFF
TRBV5-1	TRBJ2-6	CASTLMGTPSGANVLTF
TRBV9	TRBJ2-7	CASSPTGRIYEQYF
TRBV23-1	TRBJ2-7	CASSRRRDEQYF
TRBV20-1	TRBJ2-5	CSARGAVQETQYF
TRBV4-3	TRBJ2-3	CASSQDFRGELTDTQYF
TRBV6-2/TRBV6-3	TRBJ2-3	CASSYRPTYTDTQYF
TRBV5-6	TRBJ2-7	CASSFGGRSTGYEQYF
TRBV15	TRBJ2-3	CATGLLGTDTQYF
TRBV6-1	TRBJ2-1	CASSGHYNEQFF
TRBV7-2	TRBJ1-5	CASSLGGRERQPQHF
TRBV12-3/TRBV12-4	TRBJ1-2	CASFRGDGHYGYTF
TRBV18	TRBJ2-1	CASLGDSRNNEQFF
TRBV4-3	TRBJ2-3	CASSQDQLDGTDTQYF
TRBV19	TRBJ2-1	CASRKGPSYNEQFF
TRBV5-4	TRBJ1-3	CASSLGIPGGAVGNTIYF
TRBV29-1	TRBJ2-5	CSVVVGETQYF